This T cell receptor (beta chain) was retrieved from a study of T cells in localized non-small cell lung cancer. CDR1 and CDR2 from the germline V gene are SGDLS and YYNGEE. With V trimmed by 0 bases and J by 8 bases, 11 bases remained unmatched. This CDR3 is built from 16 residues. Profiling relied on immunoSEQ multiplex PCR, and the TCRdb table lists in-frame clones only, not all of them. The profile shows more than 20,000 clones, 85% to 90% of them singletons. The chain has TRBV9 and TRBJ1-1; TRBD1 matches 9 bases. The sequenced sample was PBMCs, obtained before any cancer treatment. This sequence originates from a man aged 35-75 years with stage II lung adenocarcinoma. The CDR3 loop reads CASSVGLDRGVWEAFF. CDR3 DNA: TGTGCCAGCAGCGTAGGGTTGGACAGGGGAGTATGGGAAGCTTTCTTT.